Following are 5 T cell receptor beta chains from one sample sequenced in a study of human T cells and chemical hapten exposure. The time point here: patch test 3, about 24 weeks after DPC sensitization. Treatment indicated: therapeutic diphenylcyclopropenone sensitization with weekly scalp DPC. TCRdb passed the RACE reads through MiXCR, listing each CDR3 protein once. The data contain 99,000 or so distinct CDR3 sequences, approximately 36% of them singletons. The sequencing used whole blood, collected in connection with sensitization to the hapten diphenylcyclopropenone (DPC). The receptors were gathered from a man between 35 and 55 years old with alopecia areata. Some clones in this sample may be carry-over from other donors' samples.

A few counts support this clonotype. The CDR3 DNA is TGTGCCAGCAGCCTGTTTTGGAAAGATTCTAACTATGGCTACACCTTC. Translation: CASSLFWKDSNYGYTF. The chain uses TRBV5-5 and TRBJ1-2, with D hard to call. Germline V gene sequence: CDR1 SGHKS, CDR2 YYEKEE (reference sequence). The CDR3 contains 16 residues. The germline V and J ends were trimmed by 4 bases and 0 bases, with 16 bases remaining between them.

Here the CDR3 reads CASSSIKGELYEQYV. CDR3 DNA sequence: TGTGCCAGCAGCTCCATAAAGGGCGAGCTTTACGAGCAGTACGTC. The gene calls are TRBV7-2 and TRBJ2-7; D gene ambiguous. Germline V lookup: CDR1 SGHTA, CDR2 FQGNSA. V was trimmed by 4 bases and J by 4 bases, leaving 17 bases between them. The CDR3 is 15 residues long.

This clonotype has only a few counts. The CDR3 DNA reads as TGTGCCAGCAGCCCCTTGGGGTCGAACGAGCAGTACTTC. It translates to CASSPLGSNEQYF. The rearrangement joins TRBV3-1 to TRBJ2-7; D is unclear. V lost 4 bases and J 5 bases, leaving 12 bases between the germline ends. CDR1 is LGHDT and CDR2 is YNNKEL in the germline V gene (reference sequence). The CDR3 length is 13 residues.

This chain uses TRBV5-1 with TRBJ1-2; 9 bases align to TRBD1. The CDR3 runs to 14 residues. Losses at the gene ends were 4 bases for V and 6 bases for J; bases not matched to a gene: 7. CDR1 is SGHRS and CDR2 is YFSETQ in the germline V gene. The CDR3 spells CASSDTTGGHGYTF. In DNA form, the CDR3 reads TGCGCCAGCAGCGATACAACAGGGGGCCATGGCTACACCTTC.

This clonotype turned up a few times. Written as DNA, the CDR3 is TGCAGTGCTGGGGGCTCGACTAGCGGGATTCGTGAGCAGTTCTTC. Translated: CSAGGSTSGIREQFF. The rearrangement uses TRBV20-1 and TRBJ2-1; 11 nucleotides line up with TRBD2. CDR3 length: 15 residues. J was trimmed by 9 bases and V by 5 bases; bases with no gene match: 12. Germline CDR1 reads DFQATT; CDR2 reads SNEGSKA (reference sequence).